The T cell receptor (beta chain) under discussion was sequenced for a study of blood T cells in healthy people across ages. Study-wide context: Capturing about one barcoded beta molecule per two T cells was achieved by template switching. Findings and limits, study-wide: Shifts in expanded clonotypes may have been confounded by donor CMV status, which was unknown. Estimated diversity across one million T cells was deemed an underestimate. Measured against age, TCR beta diversity per million T cells decreased in a roughly linear manner.

This clonotype occurred many times. As yet, its antigen is unknown. Germline CDR1 SGHTA, CDR2 FQGNSA. The CDR3 totals 15 residues. V shed 5 bases and J 9 bases; nucleotides not matched to a gene: 7. The use of a sample-barcoded 5' primer and a J-beta primer mix characterized a second PCR of about 7 to 12 cycles. TCRdb ran MiXCR on the 5' RACE reads and lists one entry per CDR3 protein. The repertoire has hundreds of thousands of distinct CDR3 sequences, roughly 31% of them found once; the top ten carry about 15%. The clonotype was recovered from a woman older than 75 in good health. The chain carries TRBV7-2 and TRBJ2-1; 13 bases map to TRBD2. The sequenced sample was blood. CDR3 region: CASSTSGGAHFEQFF. The CDR3 DNA follows: TGTGCCAGCAGCACTAGCGGGGGGGCTCACTTTGAGCAGTTCTTC.